The rows below give T cell receptor beta chains drawn from one sample of a study of T cell responses to AZD1222 COVID-19 vaccine. The table came from immunoSEQ multiplex PCR; TCRdb's copy has only in-frame clones and leaves some out. The data hold over 100,000 clones, with roughly 80% observed a single time. The sequencing used peripheral blood, collected on day 0 of AZD1222 vaccination. The receptor source for this set is an adult in good health. Each CDR3 is given with its conserved first and last residue. Fields, in order: D gene, V gene, J gene, clone size, CDR3 DNA, CDR3 protein. D genes are given only for firm matches. A clone size is listed for some rows: how often the clone was seen (once, few, many), or a class if it is expanded.

.	TRBV28	TRBJ1-5	.	TGTGCCAGCCTCCAACTGTATAGCAATCAGCCCCAGCATTTT	CASLQLYSNQPQHF
.	TRBV6-5	TRBJ1-6	.	TGTGCCAGCAGTAACGGGATAGGTTCCGGTTCACCCCTCCACTTT	CASSNGIGSGSPLHF
.	TRBV18	TRBJ2-1	.	TGTGCCAGCTCACCGATTGGACAGTCCTACAATGAGCAGTTCTTC	CASSPIGQSYNEQFF
.	TRBV7-9	TRBJ2-7	.	TGTGCCAGCAGCCAGGGCCACGAGCAGTACTTC	CASSQGHEQYF
.	TRBV5-8	TRBJ1-1	.	TGTGCCAGCAGCCTCCAGGGTAAAGGGTACACTGAAGCTTTCTTT	CASSLQGKGYTEAFF
TRBD2	TRBV19	TRBJ2-1	few	TGTGCCAGTAGTACCCCTGGACTAGCGGTCTCCTACAATGAGCAGTTCTTC	CASSTPGLAVSYNEQFF
TRBD2	TRBV11-2	TRBJ2-5	.	TGTGCCAGCAGCTCACTAGCGGGAAAACGGGGTAAAGAGACCCAGTACTTC	CASSSLAGKRGKETQYF
.	TRBV3-1/TRBV3-2	TRBJ2-1	few	TGTGCCAGCAGCTTCCTGAATGAGCAGTTCTTC	CASSFLNEQFF
.	TRBV28	TRBJ1-2	.	TGTGCCAGTACAGGGAACTATGGCTACACCTTC	CASTGNYGYTF
.	TRBV29-1	TRBJ1-2	.	TGCAGCGTTGGGGGTGGGCAGGTCGATGGCTACACCTTC	CSVGGGQVDGYTF